This TCR beta chain was recorded in a study of identical twins. Template switching added a universal primer binding site, and final cDNA carried unique molecular identifiers. MiXCR was run by TCRdb on the 5' RACE reads, yielding one entry per CDR3 protein. Of 310,000 or so distinct CDR3 sequences listed, about 8.9% were seen once; the top ten hold around 2.1%. Trimming removed 1 base at V and 2 bases at J, with 9 bases between. CDR3 length: 15 residues. Germline values: CDR1 MGHRA, CDR2 YSYEKL. These data also featured in a second study, about yellow fever vaccine responses in identical twins.

The material sequenced was memory (CD45RO+) T cells sorted from blood. The receptor's source is a woman in her late teens or twenties in good health. The chain uses TRBV4-1 and TRBJ2-4; D gene ambiguous. Here the CDR3 reads CASSQGGPSKNIQYF. The DNA of the CDR3 is TGCGCCAGCAGCCAAGGAGGACCATCCAAAAACATTCAGTACTTC.